The entry that follows covers one T cell receptor beta chain sequence. What it binds is not known. This sample is drawn from a study of graft-versus-host responses after intestinal transplantation. Overall study: The recipients all started with anti-thymocyte globulin induction and then took tacrolimus and steroids for two to four years. Study conclusions and caveats: Peak circulating GvH clone levels were associated with early post-transplant HvG declines. Allograft clonal ratios (graft-versus-host to host-versus-graft) were high in patients who had graft-donor T cell macrochimerism. Analysis identified GvH clones in recipient marrow, with some appearing first in ileum or blood.

Sequencing used immunoSEQ multiplex PCR; TCRdb keeps in-frame clones, though not all of them. The sample lists tens of thousands of clones; 85% to 95% were seen once. Germline CDR1 SGHTA, CDR2 FQGTGA. V lost 2 bases and J lost 0, with 4 bases in between. The CDR3 runs 14 residues. V is TRBV7-3 and J is TRBJ2-2; D ambiguous. The TCR originated in a human donor who was the organ donor for an intestinal transplant. The source material was unstimulated CD8+ T cells sorted from spleen or lymph node cells, sampled before transplant. CDR3 DNA sequence: TGTGCCAGCAGCTTACTCGCGAACACCGGGGAGCTGTTTTTT. Protein sequence: CASSLLANTGELFF.